Listed below are T cell receptor beta chains from one sample, sequenced in a study of T cells in Graves' hyperthyroidism and ophthalmopathy. TCRdb redid the calling of the multiplex PCR reads with MiXCR, one entry per CDR3 protein. The repertoire holds some 720,000 distinct CDR3 sequences, over 15% seen once, with roughly 8% in the top ten. Sequenced: blood. These receptors all stem from a man between 18 and 29 years old with Graves' hyperthyroidism. The CDR3 runs from the conserved cysteine through the conserved F or W. The D gene is left open where the match is weak. Clone size is not always given. Where it is, it says once, few, many or a class for expanded clones.

j_call,d_call,v_call,clone_size,cdr3_aa,cdr3_nt
TRBJ2-5,NA,TRBV7-9,few,CASSLKLGVSETQHF,TGTGCCAGCAGTCTTAAACTCGGGGTCAGCGAGACCCAGCACTTC
TRBJ2-5,NA,TRBV6-2/TRBV6-3,NA,CASSFTGRAPTQYF,TGTGCCAGCAGTTTCACGGGCCGGGCGCCGACCCAGTACTTC
TRBJ2-3,NA,TRBV24-1,NA,CATSEVDGTDTQYF,TGTGCCACCAGTGAGGTAGATGGGACAGATACGCAGTATTTT
TRBJ2-1,TRBD2,TRBV28,many,CASRLPSGSFNNEQFF,TGTGCCAGCAGACTCCCTAGCGGGAGCTTCAACAATGAGCAGTTCTTC
TRBJ2-7,NA,TRBV11-2,many,CASSLDTVSYEQYF,TGTGCCAGCAGCTTAGATACAGTCTCCTACGAGCAGTACTTC
TRBJ2-2,NA,TRBV7-9,NA,CASSLATSNTGELFF,TGTGCCAGCAGCTTAGCCACCTCGAACACCGGGGAGCTGTTTTTT
TRBJ2-7,NA,TRBV6-2/TRBV6-3,many,CASTEDGDLHYEQYF,TGTGCCAGCACCGAAGATGGTGACTTACACTACGAGCAGTACTTC
TRBJ1-3,TRBD1,TRBV7-9,few,CASRRQGAGGNTIYF,TGTGCCAGCAGGCGACAGGGGGCCGGCGGAAACACCATATATTTT
TRBJ1-2,TRBD1,TRBV7-9,NA,CASSPRTGYYTF,TGTGCCAGCAGCCCGCGGACAGGGTACTACACCTTC
TRBJ2-3,TRBD2,TRBV9,NA,CASSAASGSGDTQYF,TGTGCCAGCAGCGCCGCTAGCGGGAGTGGGGATACGCAGTATTTT
TRBJ2-7,NA,TRBV20-1,many,CSAKGIGAYSYEQYF,TGCAGTGCCAAGGGTATCGGTGCGTACTCCTACGAGCAGTACTTC
TRBJ2-1,TRBD2,TRBV6-2/TRBV6-3,few,CASISGGGNEQFF,TGTGCCAGCATAAGCGGGGGGGGCAATGAGCAGTTCTTC
TRBJ1-5,NA,TRBV28,few,CASSSQRGSMDQPQHF,TGTGCCAGCAGCTCCCAACGGGGATCGATGGATCAGCCCCAGCATTTT
TRBJ2-3,NA,TRBV20-1,few,CSARDRGTITDTQYF,TGCAGTGCTAGAGACAGGGGAACGATCACAGATACGCAGTATTTT
TRBJ1-5,NA,TRBV27,many,CASSSYQGGNQPQHF,TGTGCCAGCAGTTCCTACCAGGGTGGCAATCAGCCCCAGCATTTT
TRBJ2-6,NA,TRBV18,many,CASSPELSGANVLTF,TGTGCCAGCTCACCAGAGCTCTCTGGGGCCAACGTCCTGACTTTC
TRBJ2-1,TRBD2,TRBV20-1,many,CSANWPGLAYNEQFF,TGCAGTGCTAATTGGCCGGGACTAGCCTACAATGAGCAGTTCTTC
TRBJ1-5,NA,TRBV12-3/TRBV12-4,few,CASSIQGSDQPQHF,TGTGCCAGCAGTATTCAGGGCTCTGACCAGCCCCAGCATTTT
TRBJ2-3,NA,TRBV28,many,CASSSPTAPTDTQYF,TGTGCCAGCAGTTCACCGACTGCCCCCACAGATACGCAGTATTTT
TRBJ1-1,NA,TRBV28,many,CASSLLTANTEAFF,TGTGCCAGCAGTTTATTAACGGCGAACACTGAAGCTTTCTTT
TRBJ1-6,NA,TRBV28,NA,CASGTRRSPLHF,TGTGCCAGCGGAACAAGGAGGTCACCCCTCCACTTT
TRBJ2-1,TRBD1,TRBV12-5,few,CASGSRLGQGGEQFF,TGTGCTAGTGGTTCCCGCCTGGGACAGGGGGGTGAGCAGTTCTTC
TRBJ2-2,NA,TRBV2,many,CASSGATGSDGELFF,TGTGCCAGCAGTGGGGCTACAGGGTCGGACGGGGAGCTGTTTTTT
TRBJ2-6,NA,TRBV7-2,few,CASSSPTLTGSAGANVLTF,TGTGCCAGCAGCTCCCCGACCCTAACAGGGTCCGCTGGGGCCAACGTCCTGACTTTC
TRBJ2-1,TRBD1,TRBV27,many,CASSLTQGILRTTDNEQFF,TGTGCCAGCAGTTTAACACAGGGGATTCTGAGAACCACGGACAATGAGCAGTTCTTC
TRBJ2-7,TRBD1,TRBV6-1,NA,CASSPGTGLSYEQYF,TGTGCCAGCAGTCCCGGGACAGGCCTCTCCTACGAGCAGTACTTC
TRBJ1-5,NA,TRBV6-2/TRBV6-3,NA,CASSYSSRESNQPQHF,TGTGCCAGCAGTTACTCGAGCCGGGAAAGCAATCAGCCCCAGCATTTT
TRBJ2-3,NA,TRBV7-3,many,CASSLRSTADTQYF,TGTGCCAGCAGCTTAAGGTCCACCGCAGATACGCAGTATTTT
TRBJ2-5,NA,TRBV24-1,NA,CATSGRLGLETQYF,TGTGCCACCAGTGGCCGTCTGGGTTTGGAGACCCAGTACTTC
TRBJ2-5,TRBD2,TRBV28,many,CASSLGGVVRETQYF,TGTGCCAGCAGTTTGGGAGGGGTTGTTCGAGAGACCCAGTACTTC
TRBJ2-1,TRBD2,TRBV27,many,CASSWLAGSSYNEQFF,TGTGCCAGCAGTTGGCTAGCGGGGAGCTCCTACAATGAGCAGTTCTTC
TRBJ2-1,NA,TRBV12-3/TRBV12-4,NA,CASSGDSGDNEQFF,TGTGCCAGCAGTGGCGACTCCGGGGACAATGAGCAGTTCTTC
TRBJ2-5,NA,TRBV11-2,many,CASSPPAEETQYF,TGTGCCAGCAGCCCACCGGCCGAAGAGACCCAGTACTTC
TRBJ1-4,NA,TRBV2,few,CASRAGGGKLFF,TGTGCCAGCAGAGCCGGGGGCGGAAAACTGTTTTTT
TRBJ1-6,TRBD1,TRBV18,NA,CASSPGRWTGGSPLHF,TGTGCCAGCTCACCGGGTCGGTGGACAGGGGGTTCACCCCTCCACTTT
TRBJ2-5,NA,TRBV28,NA,CASISREAETQYF,TGTGCCAGCATCTCCAGGGAGGCAGAGACCCAGTACTTC
TRBJ2-2,NA,TRBV28,many,CATGTLGTGELFF,TGTGCCACCGGGACTTTGGGCACCGGGGAGCTGTTTTTT
TRBJ2-7,NA,TRBV2,NA,CASSQGFIYEQYF,TGTGCCAGCAGCCAGGGCTTCATTTACGAGCAGTACTTC
TRBJ2-1,NA,TRBV2,NA,CASQPRRDSRANEQFF,TGTGCCAGCCAACCCCGCCGGGACTCAAGAGCCAATGAGCAGTTCTTC
TRBJ1-4,NA,TRBV10-3,many,CAISKGVQGVNEKLFF,TGTGCCATCAGTAAAGGTGTGCAGGGAGTAAACGAAAAACTGTTTTTT
TRBJ2-1,TRBD1,TRBV18,many,CASSPPRQGNYNEQFF,TGTGCCAGCTCACCACCAAGACAGGGGAACTACAATGAGCAGTTCTTC
TRBJ1-1,TRBD1,TRBV29-1,few,CSVEQGEPEAFF,TGCAGCGTTGAACAGGGGGAGCCTGAAGCTTTCTTT
TRBJ2-7,NA,TRBV10-3,NA,CAISGTGESEQYF,TGTGCCATCAGTGGGACGGGCGAGTCCGAGCAGTACTTC
TRBJ2-7,TRBD2,TRBV2,many,CASRNRTSGALEQYF,TGTGCCAGCAGGAATAGGACTAGCGGGGCCCTCGAGCAGTACTTC
TRBJ2-1,TRBD2,TRBV28,many,CASSLATGGWYNEQFF,TGTGCCAGCAGTTTAGCAACGGGAGGGTGGTACAATGAGCAGTTCTTC
TRBJ2-7,NA,TRBV19,few,CASSISSGVYEQYF,TGTGCCAGTAGTATATCAAGCGGCGTCTACGAGCAGTACTTC
TRBJ2-5,NA,TRBV5-1,few,CASSLLGGTLQETQYF,TGCGCCAGCAGCTTGTTAGGCGGAACCCTCCAAGAGACCCAGTACTTC
TRBJ1-6,NA,TRBV4-1,NA,CASSRIGSSYNSPLHF,TGCGCCAGCAGCCGCATCGGGTCCTCCTATAATTCACCCCTCCACTTT
TRBJ2-3,NA,TRBV6-1,NA,CASSPTSGGRGRTDTQYF,TGTGCCAGCAGTCCGACTTCCGGGGGACGGGGCCGCACAGATACGCAGTATTTT
TRBJ2-1,TRBD2,TRBV18,few,CASSPRAGGNNEQFF,TGTGCCAGCTCACCTCGAGCGGGAGGGAATAATGAGCAGTTCTTC
TRBJ2-7,NA,TRBV28,many,CASSLPWAGKFYEQYF,TGTGCCAGCAGTCTGCCTTGGGCAGGGAAGTTTTACGAGCAGTACTTC
TRBJ2-3,NA,TRBV20-1,many,CSARGGGGSPDTQYF,TGCAGTGCTAGGGGGGGCGGGGGAAGCCCAGATACGCAGTATTTT
TRBJ2-1,TRBD2,TRBV30,NA,CAWSSGLAGKFF,TGTGCCTGGAGCTCGGGACTAGCGGGAAAGTTCTTC
TRBJ2-3,TRBD2,TRBV20-1,many,CSAERERTDTQYF,TGCAGTGCGGAGCGGGAGCGCACAGATACGCAGTATTTT
TRBJ2-2,NA,TRBV4-3,NA,CASSQGPPSMAGELFF,TGCGCCAGCAGCCAGGGACCCCCTAGTATGGCCGGGGAGCTGTTTTTT